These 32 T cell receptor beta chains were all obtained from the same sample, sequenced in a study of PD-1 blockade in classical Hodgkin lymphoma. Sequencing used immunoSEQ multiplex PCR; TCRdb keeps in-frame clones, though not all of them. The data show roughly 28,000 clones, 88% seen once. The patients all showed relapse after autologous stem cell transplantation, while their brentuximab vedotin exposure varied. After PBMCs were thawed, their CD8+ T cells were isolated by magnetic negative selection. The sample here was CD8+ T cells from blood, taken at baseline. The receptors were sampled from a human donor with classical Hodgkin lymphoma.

Written as DNA, the CDR3 is TGTGCCAGCAGTGACACTAGCGTTGGCTCCTACGAGCAGTACTTC. This codes for CASSDTSVGSYEQYF. V usage is TRBV2 and J usage is TRBJ2-7; TRBD2 matches 7 bases. This CDR3 spans 15 amino acids. V lost 3 bases and J lost 0; bases outside the gene matches: 5. CDR1 is SNHLY, CDR2 FYNNEI, per germline.

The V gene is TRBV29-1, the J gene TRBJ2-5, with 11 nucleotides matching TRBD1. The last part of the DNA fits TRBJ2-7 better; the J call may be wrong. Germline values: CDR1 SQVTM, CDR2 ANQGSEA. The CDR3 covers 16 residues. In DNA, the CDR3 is TGCAGCGTTGTTAGGACAGGGGGCAAGATGCTATACGAGCAGTACTTC. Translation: CSVVRTGGKMLYEQYF.

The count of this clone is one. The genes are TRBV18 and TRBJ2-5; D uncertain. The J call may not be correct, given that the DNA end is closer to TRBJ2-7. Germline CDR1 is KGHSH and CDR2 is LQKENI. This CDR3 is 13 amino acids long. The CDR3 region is CASSPRRGDEQYF. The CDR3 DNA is TGTGCCAGCTCACCGCGACGTGGGGACGAGCAGTACTTC.

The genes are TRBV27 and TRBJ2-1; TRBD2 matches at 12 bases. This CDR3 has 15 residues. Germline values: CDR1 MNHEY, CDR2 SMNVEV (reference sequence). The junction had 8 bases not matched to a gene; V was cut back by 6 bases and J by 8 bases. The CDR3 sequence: CASSPRTSGIDEQFF. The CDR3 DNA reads TGTGCCAGCAGCCCAAGGACTAGCGGGATCGATGAGCAGTTCTTC.

CDR3 amino acids: CASSWWGQGYEQYF. The CDR3, as DNA: TGTGCCAGCAGCTGGTGGGGACAGGGCTACGAGCAGTACTTC. The chain recombines TRBV7-2 with TRBJ2-7; 9 positions agree with TRBD1. V shed 4 bases, J shed 3 bases, and the junction held 4 bases outside the gene matches. Germline-derived CDR1 and CDR2 are SGHTA and FQGNSA. CDR3 length: 14 residues. Full variable domain (rest looked up from reference TRBV7-2 and TRBJ2-7): GAGVSQSPSNKVTEKGKDVELRCDPISGHTALYWYRQSLGQGLEFLIYFQGNSAPDKSGLPSDRFSAERTGGSVSTLTIQRTQQEDSAVYLCASSWWGQGYEQYFGPGTRLTVT.

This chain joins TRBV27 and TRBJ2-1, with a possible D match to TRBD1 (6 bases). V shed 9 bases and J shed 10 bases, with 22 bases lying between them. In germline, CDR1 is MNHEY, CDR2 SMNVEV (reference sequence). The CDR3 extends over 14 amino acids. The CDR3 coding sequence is TGTGCCAGTAATCAGCGCTTTCGGGACACCGAGCAGTTCTTC. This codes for CASNQRFRDTEQFF.

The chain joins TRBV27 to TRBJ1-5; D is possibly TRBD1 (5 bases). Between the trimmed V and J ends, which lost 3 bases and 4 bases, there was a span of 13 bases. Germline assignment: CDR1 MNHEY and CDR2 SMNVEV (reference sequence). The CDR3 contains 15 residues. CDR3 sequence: CASSLAGGRNQPQHF. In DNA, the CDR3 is TGTGCCAGCAGTTTGGCTGGGGGTCGGAATCAGCCCCAGCATTTT.

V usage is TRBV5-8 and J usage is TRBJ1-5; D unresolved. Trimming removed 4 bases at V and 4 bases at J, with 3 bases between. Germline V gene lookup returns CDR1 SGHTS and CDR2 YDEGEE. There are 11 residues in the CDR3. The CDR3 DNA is TGTGCCAGCAGCGCAAATCAGCCCCAGCATTTT. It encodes CASSANQPQHF.

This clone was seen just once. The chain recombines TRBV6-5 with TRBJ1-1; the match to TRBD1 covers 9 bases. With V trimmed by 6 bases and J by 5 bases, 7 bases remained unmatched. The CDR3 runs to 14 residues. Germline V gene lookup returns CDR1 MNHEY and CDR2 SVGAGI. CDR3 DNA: TGTGCCAGCAGCCCTAGGACAGGGGAGACTGAAGCTTTCTTT. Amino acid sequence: CASSPRTGETEAFF.

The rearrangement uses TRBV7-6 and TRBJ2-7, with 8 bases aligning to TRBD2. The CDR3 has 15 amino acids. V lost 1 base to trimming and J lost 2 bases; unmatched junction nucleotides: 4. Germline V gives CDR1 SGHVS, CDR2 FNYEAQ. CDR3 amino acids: CASSLGSGIAYEQYF. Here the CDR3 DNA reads TGTGCCAGCAGCTTAGGTAGCGGGATCGCCTACGAGCAGTACTTC.

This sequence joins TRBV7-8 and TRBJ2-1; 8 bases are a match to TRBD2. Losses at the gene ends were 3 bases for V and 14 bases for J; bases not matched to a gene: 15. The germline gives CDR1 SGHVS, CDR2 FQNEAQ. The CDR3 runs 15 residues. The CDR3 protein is CASSFLSSGNPPKFF. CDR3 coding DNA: TGTGCCAGCAGCTTTTTGAGTAGCGGGAACCCCCCCAAGTTCTTC. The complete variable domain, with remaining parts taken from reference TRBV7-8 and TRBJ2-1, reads GAGVSQSPRYKVAKRGQDVALRCDPISGHVSLFWYQQALGQGPEFLTYFQNEAQLDKSGLPSDRFFAERPEGSVSTLKIQRTQQEDSAVYLCASSFLSSGNPPKFFGPGTRLTVL.

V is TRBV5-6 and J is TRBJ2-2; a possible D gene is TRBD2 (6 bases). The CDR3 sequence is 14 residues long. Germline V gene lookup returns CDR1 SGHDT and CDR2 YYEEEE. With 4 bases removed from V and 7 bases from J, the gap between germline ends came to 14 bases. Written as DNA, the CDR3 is TGTGCCAGCAGCACAGATTCTAGCGTCGGGGAGCTGTTTTTT. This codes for CASSTDSSVGELFF.

The chain's CDR3 is CASSLWGGGDYNEQFF. CDR3 in DNA: TGTGCCAGCAGTTTATGGGGGGGCGGGGACTACAATGAGCAGTTCTTC. The rearrangement links TRBV27 to TRBJ2-1, with D possibly being TRBD2 (7 bases). The CDR3 contains 16 residues. V lost 1 base and J 3 bases, leaving 13 bases between the germline ends. CDR1 and CDR2 (germline): MNHEY, SMNVEV (reference sequence).

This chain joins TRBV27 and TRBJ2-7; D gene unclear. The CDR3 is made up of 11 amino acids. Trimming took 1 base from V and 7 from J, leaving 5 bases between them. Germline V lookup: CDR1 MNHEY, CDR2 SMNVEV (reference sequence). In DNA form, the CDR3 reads TGTGCCAGCAGTTTATACGGGGAGCAGTACTTC. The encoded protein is CASSLYGEQYF.

CDR3 nucleotide sequence: TGTGCCAGCAGTTTTCGGGACAGGGGGTACGAGCAGTACTTC. Translation gives CASSFRDRGYEQYF. V usage is TRBV27 and J usage is TRBJ2-7; 11 bases align to TRBD1. Trimming took 3 bases from V and 4 from J; bases not matched to a gene: 2. This CDR3 contains 14 residues. Germline-derived CDR1 and CDR2 are MNHEY and SMNVEV (reference sequence).

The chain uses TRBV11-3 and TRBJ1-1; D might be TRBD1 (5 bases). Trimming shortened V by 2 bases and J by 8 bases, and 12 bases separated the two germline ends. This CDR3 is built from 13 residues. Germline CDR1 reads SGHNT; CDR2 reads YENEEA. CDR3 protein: CASSLSPRTEAFF. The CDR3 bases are TGTGCCAGCAGCTTAAGCCCCCGGACAGAAGCTTTCTTT.

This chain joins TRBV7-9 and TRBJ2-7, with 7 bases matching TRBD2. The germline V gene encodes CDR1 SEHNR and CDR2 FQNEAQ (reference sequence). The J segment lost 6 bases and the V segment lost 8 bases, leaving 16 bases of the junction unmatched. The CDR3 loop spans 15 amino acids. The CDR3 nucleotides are TGTGCCAGCGAAGGCGGGAGCGGAATTCGGGGCGAGCAGTACTTC. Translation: CASEGGSGIRGEQYF.

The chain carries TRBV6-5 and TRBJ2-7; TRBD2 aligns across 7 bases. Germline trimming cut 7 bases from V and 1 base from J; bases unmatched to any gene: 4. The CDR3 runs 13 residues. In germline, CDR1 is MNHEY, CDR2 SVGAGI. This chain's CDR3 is CASIQGGSYEQYF. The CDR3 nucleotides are TGTGCCAGCATCCAGGGAGGGTCCTACGAGCAGTACTTC.

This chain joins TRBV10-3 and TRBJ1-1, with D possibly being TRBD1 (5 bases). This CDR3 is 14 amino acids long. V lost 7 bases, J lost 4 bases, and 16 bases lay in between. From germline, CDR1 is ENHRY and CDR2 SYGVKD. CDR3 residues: CAINRRDYGTEAFF. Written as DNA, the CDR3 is TGTGCCATCAATAGGAGGGACTATGGCACTGAAGCTTTCTTT.

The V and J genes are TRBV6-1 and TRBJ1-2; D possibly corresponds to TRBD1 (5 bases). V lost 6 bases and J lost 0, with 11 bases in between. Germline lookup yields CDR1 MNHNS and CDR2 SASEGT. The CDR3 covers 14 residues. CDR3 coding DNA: TGTGCCAGCAGAGGACACCGAGCTAACTATGGCTACACCTTC. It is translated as CASRGHRANYGYTF.

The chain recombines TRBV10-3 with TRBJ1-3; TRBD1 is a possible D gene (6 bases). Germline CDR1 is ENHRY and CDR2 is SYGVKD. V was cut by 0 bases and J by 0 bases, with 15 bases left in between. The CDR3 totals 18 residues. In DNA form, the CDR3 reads TGTGCCATCAGTGAGTCGCCGGGACAAACCCTCTCTGGAAACACCATATATTTT. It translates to CAISESPGQTLSGNTIYF.

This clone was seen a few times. The CDR3: CASSSVTNQPQHF. As DNA, the CDR3 is TGTGCCAGCAGCTCAGTTACCAATCAGCCCCAGCATTTT. The chain has TRBV7-9 and TRBJ1-5; D is ambiguous. Trimming cost V 4 bases and J 3 bases, with 7 bases left between them. This CDR3 spans 13 amino acids. Per germline, CDR1 SEHNR and CDR2 FQNEAQ (reference sequence).

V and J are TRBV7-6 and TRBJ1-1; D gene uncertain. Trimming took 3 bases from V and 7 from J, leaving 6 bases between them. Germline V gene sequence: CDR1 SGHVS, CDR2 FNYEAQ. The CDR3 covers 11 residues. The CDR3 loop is CASSFGDEAFF. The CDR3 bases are TGTGCCAGCAGCTTTGGGGATGAAGCTTTCTTT.

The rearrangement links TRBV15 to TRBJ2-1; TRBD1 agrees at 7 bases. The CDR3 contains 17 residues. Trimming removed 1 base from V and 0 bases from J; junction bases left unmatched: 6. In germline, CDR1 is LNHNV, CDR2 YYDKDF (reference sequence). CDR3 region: CATSRGSGQSSYNEQFF. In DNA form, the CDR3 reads TGTGCCACCAGCAGAGGATCGGGACAGAGCTCCTACAATGAGCAGTTCTTC. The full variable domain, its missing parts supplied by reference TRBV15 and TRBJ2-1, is DAMVIQNPRYQVTQFGKPVTLSCSQTLNHNVMYWYQQKSSQAPKLLFHYYDKDFNNEADTPDNFQSRRPNTSFCFLDIRSPGLGDTAMYLCATSRGSGQSSYNEQFFGPGTRLTVL.

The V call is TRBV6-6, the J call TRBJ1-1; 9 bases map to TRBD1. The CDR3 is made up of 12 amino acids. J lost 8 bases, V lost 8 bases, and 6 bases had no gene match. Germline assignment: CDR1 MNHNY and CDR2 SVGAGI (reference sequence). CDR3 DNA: TGTGCCAGCCTACGGACAGGGGCAGAAGCTTTCTTT. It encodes CASLRTGAEAFF.

CDR3 in DNA: TGTGCCAGCAGTTTAAGCGGGAGTGATTCCTACGAGCAGTACTTC. This encodes CASSLSGSDSYEQYF. The rearrangement uses TRBV27 and TRBJ2-7; 8 bases agree with TRBD2. The germline V gene encodes CDR1 MNHEY and CDR2 SMNVEV (reference sequence). With V trimmed by 2 bases and J by 1 base, 4 bases remained unmatched. The CDR3 runs to 15 residues.

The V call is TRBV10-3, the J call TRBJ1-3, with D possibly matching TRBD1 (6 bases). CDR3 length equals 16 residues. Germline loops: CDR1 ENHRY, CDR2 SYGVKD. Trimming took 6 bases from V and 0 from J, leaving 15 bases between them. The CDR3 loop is CAIRARTAGSGNTIYF. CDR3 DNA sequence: TGTGCCATCAGGGCTAGGACAGCCGGCTCTGGAAACACCATATATTTT.

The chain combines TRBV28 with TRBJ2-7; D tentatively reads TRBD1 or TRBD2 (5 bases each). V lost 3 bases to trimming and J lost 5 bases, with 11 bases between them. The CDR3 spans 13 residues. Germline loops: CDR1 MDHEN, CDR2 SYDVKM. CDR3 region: CASSLRGTHEQYF. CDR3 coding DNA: TGTGCCAGCAGTTTGAGGGGTACCCACGAGCAGTACTTC.

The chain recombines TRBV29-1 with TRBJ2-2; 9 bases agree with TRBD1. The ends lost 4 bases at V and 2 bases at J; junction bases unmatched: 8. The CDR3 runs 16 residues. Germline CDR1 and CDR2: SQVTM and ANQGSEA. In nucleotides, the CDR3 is TGCAGCGTTGCAGGGGACAGGGCGGTCAACACCGGGGAGCTGTTTTTT. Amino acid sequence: CSVAGDRAVNTGELFF.

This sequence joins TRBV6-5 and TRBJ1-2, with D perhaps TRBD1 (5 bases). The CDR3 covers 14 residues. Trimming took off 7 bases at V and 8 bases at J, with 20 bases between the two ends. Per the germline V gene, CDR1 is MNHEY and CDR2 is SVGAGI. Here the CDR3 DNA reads TGTGCCAGCATGGGCGGGGGGACTTGGAGGGGCTACACCTTC. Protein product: CASMGGGTWRGYTF.

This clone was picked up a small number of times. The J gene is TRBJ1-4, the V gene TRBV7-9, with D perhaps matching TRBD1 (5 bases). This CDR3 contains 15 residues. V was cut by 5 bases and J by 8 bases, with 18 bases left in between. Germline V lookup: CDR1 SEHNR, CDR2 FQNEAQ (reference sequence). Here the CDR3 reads CASSQQQGGREKLFF. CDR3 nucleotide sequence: TGTGCCAGCAGCCAGCAGCAGGGAGGAAGGGAAAAACTGTTTTTT.

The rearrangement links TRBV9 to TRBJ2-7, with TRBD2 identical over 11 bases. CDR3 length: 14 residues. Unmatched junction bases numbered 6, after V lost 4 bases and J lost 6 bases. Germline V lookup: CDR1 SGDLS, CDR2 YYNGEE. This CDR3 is CASSFSGGVREQYF. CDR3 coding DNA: TGTGCCAGCAGCTTTAGCGGGGGGGTCCGCGAGCAGTACTTC.